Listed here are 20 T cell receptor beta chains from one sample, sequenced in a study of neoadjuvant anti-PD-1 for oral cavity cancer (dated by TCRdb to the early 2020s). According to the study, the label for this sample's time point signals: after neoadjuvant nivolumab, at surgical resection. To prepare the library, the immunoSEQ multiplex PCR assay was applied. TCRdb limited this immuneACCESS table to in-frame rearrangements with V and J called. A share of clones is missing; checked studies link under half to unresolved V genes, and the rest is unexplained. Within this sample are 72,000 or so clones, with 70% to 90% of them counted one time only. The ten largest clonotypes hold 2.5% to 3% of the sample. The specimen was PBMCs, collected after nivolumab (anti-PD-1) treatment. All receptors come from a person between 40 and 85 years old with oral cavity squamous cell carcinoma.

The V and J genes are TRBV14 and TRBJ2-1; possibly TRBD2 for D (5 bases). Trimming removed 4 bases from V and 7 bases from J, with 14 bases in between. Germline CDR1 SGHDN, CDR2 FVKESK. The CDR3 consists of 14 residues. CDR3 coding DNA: TGTGCCAGCAGCCGTCGCCGGGATACAAATGAGCAGTTCTTC. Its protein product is CASSRRRDTNEQFF. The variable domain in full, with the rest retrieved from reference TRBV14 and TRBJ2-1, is EAGVTQFPSHSVIEKGQTVTLRCDPISGHDNLYWYRRVMGKEIKFLLHFVKESKQDESGMPNNRFLAERTGGTYSTLKVQPAELEDSGVYFCASSRRRDTNEQFFGPGTRLTVL.

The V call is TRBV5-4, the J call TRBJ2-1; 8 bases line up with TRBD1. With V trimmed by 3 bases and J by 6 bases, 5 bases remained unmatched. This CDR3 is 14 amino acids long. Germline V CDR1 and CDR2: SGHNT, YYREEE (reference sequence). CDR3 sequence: CASSSKQGGNEQFF. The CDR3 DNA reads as TGTGCCAGCAGCTCAAAACAGGGGGGCAATGAGCAGTTCTTC.

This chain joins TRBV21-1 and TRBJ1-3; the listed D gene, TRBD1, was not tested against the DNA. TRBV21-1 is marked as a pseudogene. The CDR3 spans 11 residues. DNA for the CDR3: TGTGCCAGCGGGGCTCGAAACACCATATATTTT. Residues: CASGARNTIYF.

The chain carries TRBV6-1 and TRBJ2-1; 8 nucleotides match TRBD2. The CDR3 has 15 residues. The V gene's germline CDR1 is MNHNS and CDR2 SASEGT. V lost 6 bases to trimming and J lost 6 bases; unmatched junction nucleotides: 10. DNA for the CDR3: TGTGCCAGCAGGCCCAGCGGGAGTCAGGGCAATGAGCAGTTCTTC. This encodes CASRPSGSQGNEQFF.

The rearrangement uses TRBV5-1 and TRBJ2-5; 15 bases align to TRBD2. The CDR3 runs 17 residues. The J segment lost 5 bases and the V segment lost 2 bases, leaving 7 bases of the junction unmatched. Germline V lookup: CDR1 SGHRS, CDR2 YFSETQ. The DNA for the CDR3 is TGCGCCAGCAGCTTTGTCGGACTAGCGGGAGGGCGGGAGACCCAGTACTTC. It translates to CASSFVGLAGGRETQYF.

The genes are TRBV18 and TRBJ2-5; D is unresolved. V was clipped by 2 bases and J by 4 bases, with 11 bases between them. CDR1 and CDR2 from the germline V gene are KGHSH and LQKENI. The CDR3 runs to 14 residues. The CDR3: CASSPSGGRETQYF. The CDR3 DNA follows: TGTGCCAGCTCACCATCCGGCGGAAGAGAGACCCAGTACTTC.

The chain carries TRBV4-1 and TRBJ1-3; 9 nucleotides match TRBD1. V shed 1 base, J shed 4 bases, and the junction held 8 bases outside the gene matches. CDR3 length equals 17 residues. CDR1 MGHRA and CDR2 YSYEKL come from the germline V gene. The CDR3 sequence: CASSQGFGQGLGNTIYF. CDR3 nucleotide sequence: TGCGCCAGCAGCCAAGGTTTTGGACAGGGGCTGGGAAACACCATATATTTT.

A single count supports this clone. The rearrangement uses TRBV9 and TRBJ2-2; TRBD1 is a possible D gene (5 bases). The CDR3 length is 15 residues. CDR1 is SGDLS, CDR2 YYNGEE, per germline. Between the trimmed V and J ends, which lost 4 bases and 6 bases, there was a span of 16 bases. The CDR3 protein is CASSRVGHTPGELFF. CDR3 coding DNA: TGTGCCAGCAGCCGGGTGGGGCATACACCCGGGGAGCTGTTTTTT. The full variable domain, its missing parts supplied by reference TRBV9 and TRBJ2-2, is DSGVTQTPKHLITATGQRVTLRCSPRSGDLSVYWYQQSLDQGLQFLIQYYNGEERAKGNILERFSAQQFPDLHSELNLSSLELGDSALYFCASSRVGHTPGELFFGEGSRLTVL.

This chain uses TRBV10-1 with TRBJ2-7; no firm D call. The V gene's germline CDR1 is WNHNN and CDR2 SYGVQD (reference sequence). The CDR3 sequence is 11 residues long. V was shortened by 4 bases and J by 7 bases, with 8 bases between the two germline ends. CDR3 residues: CASSVGAEQYF. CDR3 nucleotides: TGCGCCAGCAGTGTAGGCGCGGAGCAGTACTTC.

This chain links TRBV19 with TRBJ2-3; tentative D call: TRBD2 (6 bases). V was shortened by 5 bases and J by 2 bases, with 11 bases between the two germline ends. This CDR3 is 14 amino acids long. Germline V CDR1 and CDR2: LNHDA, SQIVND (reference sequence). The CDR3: CASSEGGITDTQYF. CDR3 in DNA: TGTGCCAGTAGTGAGGGCGGGATCACAGATACGCAGTATTTT.

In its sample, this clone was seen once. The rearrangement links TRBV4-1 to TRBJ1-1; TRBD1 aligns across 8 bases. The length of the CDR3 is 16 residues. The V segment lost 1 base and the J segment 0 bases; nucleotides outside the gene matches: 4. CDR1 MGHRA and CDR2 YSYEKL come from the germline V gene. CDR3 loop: CASSQVRGQVNTEAFF. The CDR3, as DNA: TGCGCCAGCAGCCAAGTAAGGGGACAGGTGAACACTGAAGCTTTCTTT.

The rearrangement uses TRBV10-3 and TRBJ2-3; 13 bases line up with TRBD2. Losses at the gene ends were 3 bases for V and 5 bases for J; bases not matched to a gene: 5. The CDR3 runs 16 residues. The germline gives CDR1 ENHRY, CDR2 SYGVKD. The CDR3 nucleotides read TGTGCCATCAGTGACGGACTAGCGGGAGATCAAGATACGCAGTATTTT. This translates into CAISDGLAGDQDTQYF.

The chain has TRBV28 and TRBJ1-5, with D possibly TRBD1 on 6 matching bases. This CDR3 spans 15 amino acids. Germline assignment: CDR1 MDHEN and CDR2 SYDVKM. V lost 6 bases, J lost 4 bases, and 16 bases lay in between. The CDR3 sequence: CASRGSGGFNQPQHF. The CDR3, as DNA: TGTGCCAGCAGAGGATCCGGGGGCTTTAATCAGCCCCAGCATTTT.

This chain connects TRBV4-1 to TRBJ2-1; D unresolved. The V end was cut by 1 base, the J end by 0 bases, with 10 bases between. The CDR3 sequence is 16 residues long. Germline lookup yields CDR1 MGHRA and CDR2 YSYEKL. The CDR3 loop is CASSQVATPSYNEQFF. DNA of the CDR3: TGCGCCAGCAGCCAAGTCGCGACTCCCTCCTACAATGAGCAGTTCTTC.

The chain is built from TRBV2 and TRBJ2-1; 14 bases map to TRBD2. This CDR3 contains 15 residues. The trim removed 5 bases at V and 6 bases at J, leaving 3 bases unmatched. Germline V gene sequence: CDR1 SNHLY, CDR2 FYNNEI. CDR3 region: CASSKTSGRANEQFF. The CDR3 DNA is TGTGCCAGCAGTAAGACTAGCGGGAGGGCCAATGAGCAGTTCTTC.

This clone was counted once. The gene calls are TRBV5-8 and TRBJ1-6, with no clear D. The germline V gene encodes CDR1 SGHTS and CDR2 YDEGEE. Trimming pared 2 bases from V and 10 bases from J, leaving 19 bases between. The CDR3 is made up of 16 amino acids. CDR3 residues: CASSFNTPRRESPLHF. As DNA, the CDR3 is TGTGCCAGCAGCTTCAACACCCCACGTCGTGAGTCACCCCTCCACTTT.

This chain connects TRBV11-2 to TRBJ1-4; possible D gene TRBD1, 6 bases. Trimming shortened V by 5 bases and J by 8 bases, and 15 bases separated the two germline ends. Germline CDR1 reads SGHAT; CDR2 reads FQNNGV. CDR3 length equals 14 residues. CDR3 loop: CASSPTGNGEKLFF. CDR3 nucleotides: TGTGCCAGCAGCCCGACAGGTAACGGAGAAAAACTGTTTTTT.

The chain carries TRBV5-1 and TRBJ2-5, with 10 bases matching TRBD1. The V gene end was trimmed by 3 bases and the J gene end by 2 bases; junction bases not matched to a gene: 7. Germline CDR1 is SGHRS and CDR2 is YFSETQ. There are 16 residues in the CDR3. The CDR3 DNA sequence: TGCGCCAGCAGCTGGGCCGGGACAGGGGTTCAAGAGACCCAGTACTTC. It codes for CASSWAGTGVQETQYF.

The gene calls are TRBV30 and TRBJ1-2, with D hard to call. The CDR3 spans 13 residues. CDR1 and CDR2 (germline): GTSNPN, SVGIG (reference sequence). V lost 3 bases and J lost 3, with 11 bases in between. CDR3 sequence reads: CAWRSMTHYGYTF. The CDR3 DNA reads TGTGCCTGGAGGTCGATGACTCACTATGGCTACACCTTC. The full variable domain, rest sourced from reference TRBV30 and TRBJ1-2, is SQTIHQWPATLVQPVGSPLSLECTVEGTSNPNLYWYRQAAGRGLQLLFYSVGIGQISSEVPQNLSASRPQDRQFILSSKKLLLSDSGFYLCAWRSMTHYGYTFGSGTRLTVV.

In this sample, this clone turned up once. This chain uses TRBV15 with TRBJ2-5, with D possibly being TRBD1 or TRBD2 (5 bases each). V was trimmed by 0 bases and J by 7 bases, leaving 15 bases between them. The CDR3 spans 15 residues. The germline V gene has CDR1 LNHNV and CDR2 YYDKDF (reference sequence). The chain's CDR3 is CATSRDLGTSRTQYF. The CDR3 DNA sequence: TGTGCCACCAGCAGAGATCTGGGGACCTCACGGACCCAGTACTTC.